The rows below give T cell receptor beta chains drawn from one sample of a study of blood T cell repertoires in COVID-19. This table comes from immunoSEQ multiplex PCR, and its TCRdb copy is limited to in-frame clones, with some not included. The sample has 130,000 or so clones, about 86% seen once; the top ten hold 5.9%. What was sequenced was peripheral blood. These receptor sequences come from an elderly man with active or convalescent COVID-19. Both conserved end residues are part of each CDR3. The order of the fields is clone size, D gene, V gene, J gene, CDR3 DNA, CDR3 protein. A D gene is named only where the DNA matches it firmly. For some rows the clone size is stated as once, few or many, or as a class when expanded; others skip it.

>.|TRBD2|TRBV6-6|TRBJ2-7
TGTGCCAGCAGACCCCGGGGGGACGGGACCTCCTACGAGCAGTACTTC
CASRPRGDGTSYEQYF
>.|.|TRBV5-6|TRBJ1-1
TGTGCCAGCAGCTTGGTTTCGGGGTTTAACACTGAAGCTTTCTTT
CASSLVSGFNTEAFF
>few|.|TRBV30|TRBJ1-1
TGTGCCCGGACCCGGGGGGCCCGCGGGTACACTGAAGCTTTCTTT
CARTRGARGYTEAFF
>.|TRBD1|TRBV5-4|TRBJ2-1
TGTGCCAGCAGCTTCCGGGACAGCAACAATGAGCAGTTCTTC
CASSFRDSNNEQFF
>.|TRBD2|TRBV9|TRBJ2-3
TGTGCCAGCAGCGCCGGACTAGCGGGGGTCACAGATACGCAGTATTTT
CASSAGLAGVTDTQYF
>.|TRBD1|TRBV2|TRBJ1-2
TGTGCCAGCAGTGAGGGACAGGGGGCAAATGGCTACACCTTC
CASSEGQGANGYTF
>.|TRBD1|TRBV5-5|TRBJ1-4
TGTGCCAGCAGTTCCCCGGGACAGGGAGCAACTAATGAAAAACTGTTTTTT
CASSSPGQGATNEKLFF
>.|.|TRBV27|TRBJ2-6
TGTGCCAGCAGACCTCAGATCTCTGGGGCCAACGTCCTGACTTTC
CASRPQISGANVLTF
>.|TRBD1|TRBV6-2/TRBV6-3|TRBJ2-7
TGTGCCAGCAGCTGGGACAGGGGCCCCTACGAGCAGTACTTC
CASSWDRGPYEQYF
>.|.|TRBV4-3|TRBJ1-2
TGCGCCAGCAGCCAAGAAGCGGAGAACTATGGCTACACCTTC
CASSQEAENYGYTF
>.|.|TRBV11-3|TRBJ2-1
TGTGCCAGCAGCCACGGCAGGGCCTCCTACAATGAGCAGTTCTTC
CASSHGRASYNEQFF
>.|TRBD2|TRBV11-2|TRBJ2-1
TGTGCCAGCCGCGAAGTGAGGACTAGCGTGGGTCTCAATGAGCAGTTCTTC
CASREVRTSVGLNEQFF
>.|TRBD1|TRBV11-3|TRBJ2-7
TGTGCCAGCAGCCCCCCGACCGGGACAGGGACCTACGAGCAGTACTTC
CASSPPTGTGTYEQYF
>once|.|TRBV29-1|TRBJ1-2
TGCAGCGTTAACAGCTACACCTTC
CSVNSYTF
>.|.|TRBV7-6|TRBJ2-5
TGTGCCAGCAGCTTAGGAGGAGGTGGGGTTGCCCCCCGCGAGACCCAGTACTTC
CASSLGGGGVAPRETQYF
>.|.|TRBV14|TRBJ2-4
TGTGCCAGCAGCCACGAGGGACTGGCCAAAAACATTCAGTACTTC
CASSHEGLAKNIQYF
>.|.|TRBV5-4|TRBJ2-5
TGTGCCAGCAGCTTAACTTCCGGGACTGAAGAGACCCAGTACTTC
CASSLTSGTEETQYF
>.|.|TRBV4-3|TRBJ1-1
TGCGCCAGCAGCCAAGATTCGGCGGGGTGGGACACTGAAGCTTTCTTT
CASSQDSAGWDTEAFF
>.|TRBD2|TRBV29-1|TRBJ2-1
TGCAGCGCAGCACTAGCGGGGGCATACAATGAGCAGTTCTTC
CSAALAGAYNEQFF
>few|TRBD1|TRBV28|TRBJ1-2
TGTGCCAGCAGTTCTGGGACAGGGAACAGCTACACCTTC
CASSSGTGNSYTF
>few|TRBD1|TRBV6-4|TRBJ2-2
TGTGCCAGCAGCCCCGGGACAGTGAACACCGGGGAGCTGTTTTTT
CASSPGTVNTGELFF
>.|.|TRBV4-3|TRBJ2-1
TGCGCCAGCAGCCAAACTACCCGGGGTGAGCAGTTCTTC
CASSQTTRGEQFF
>.|.|TRBV28|TRBJ2-7
TGTGCCAGCAGTGTCCTAATGGCTAGTGGGTCCTACGAGCAGTACTTC
CASSVLMASGSYEQYF
>.|TRBD1|TRBV24-1|TRBJ1-2
TGTGCCACCAGTGATGGACAGGGGGGTGGCTACACCTTC
CATSDGQGGGYTF
>once|TRBD2|TRBV2|TRBJ2-1
TGTGCCAGCAGTGAGCAGGGAGGGTCCTACAATGAGCAGTTCTTC
CASSEQGGSYNEQFF
>few|TRBD2|TRBV9|TRBJ2-3
TGTGCCAGCAGCGTAGCTCTTAGCGGGGGGTTCTCAGATACGCAGTATTTT
CASSVALSGGFSDTQYF
>.|TRBD1|TRBV4-3|TRBJ1-2
TGCGCCAGCAGCCAAGCCGGAGACAGGGGCCGATTGAATGGCTACACCTTC
CASSQAGDRGRLNGYTF
>.|.|TRBV19|TRBJ2-1
TGTGCCAGTAGTACCACTGCGGACTTCTACAATGAGCAGTTCTTC
CASSTTADFYNEQFF
>.|.|TRBV29-1|TRBJ1-2
TGCAGCGTTGAAATGGTCGGCAGGGACTATGGCTACACCTTC
CSVEMVGRDYGYTF
>.|TRBD2|TRBV10-3|TRBJ2-5
TGTGCCATCACTCCGGGACTAGAAGAGACCCAGTACTTC
CAITPGLEETQYF
>.|.|TRBV10-3|TRBJ1-4
TGTGCCATCAGTGGAGGACTCAATGAAAAACTGTTTTTT
CAISGGLNEKLFF
>.|.|TRBV13|TRBJ1-1
TGTGCCAGCAGCTTTGAAGGGACACTGAACACTGAAGCTTTCTTT
CASSFEGTLNTEAFF
>once|TRBD2|TRBV7-9|TRBJ2-7
TGTGCCAGCAGCAAACCAAGCGGGGGGGCCAATGAGCAGTACTTC
CASSKPSGGANEQYF
>.|TRBD1|TRBV6-6|TRBJ1-1
TGTGCCAGCACTCCCGCCGGGACAGCAAACACTGAAGCTTTCTTT
CASTPAGTANTEAFF
>.|.|TRBV18|TRBJ1-2
TGTGCCAGCTCGAGACTGGCCGGTGAGGGCTACACCTTC
CASSRLAGEGYTF
>.|TRBD1|TRBV2|TRBJ2-3
TGTGCCAGCAAGGACAGGTTCACAGATACGCAGTATTTT
CASKDRFTDTQYF
>.|.|TRBV7-6|TRBJ1-5
TGTGCCAGCAGCTTGGACCAGGGTAGAAGGAATCAGCCCCAGCATTTT
CASSLDQGRRNQPQHF
>.|TRBD2|TRBV5-1|TRBJ2-3
TGCGCCAGCAGCACTATGGGACTAGGCGTTTCCGATACGCAGTATTTT
CASSTMGLGVSDTQYF
>.|.|TRBV2|TRBJ2-3
TGTGCCAGCAGTGAAGCCCGACTCACAGATACGCAGTATTTT
CASSEARLTDTQYF
>.|.|TRBV6-5|TRBJ2-2
TGTGCCAGCAGGGGCAGCGGTAACACCGGGGAGCTGTTTTTT
CASRGSGNTGELFF